This T cell receptor beta chain is drawn from a study of tumor-infiltrating lymphocytes in primary liver carcinoma. Study in general: The patient group consisted of men and women aged 30 to 69 years. Sequencing of the samples generated roughly 3.65 to 7.5 million productive TCRbeta reads, with similar yields across tissue types. Study observations and caveats: Bulk unsorted sampling precluded comparing CD4+ and CD8+ repertoires.

Comment on this clonotype: Antigen unknown.

Researchers generated TCR beta cDNA from about 460 ng of total RNA, relying on a constant-region primer. Employing slightly modified ARM-PCR, three nested multiplex PCR rounds were run, and these gave rise to the TCR beta libraries. Two initial PCR rounds of around 9 cycles each paired TRBV1-TRBV30 forward primers with a C-beta reverse primer. Each CDR3 protein gets one entry after TCRdb re-called the multiplex PCR reads with MiXCR. The repertoire holds 250,000 to 400,000 distinct CDR3 sequences, with 65% as singletons. In addition to blood RNA drawn from unsorted whole blood, germline DNA was extracted. The germline V gene has CDR1 MGHRA and CDR2 YSYEKL. Trimming removed 0 bases at V and 7 bases at J, with 13 bases between. This CDR3 is 15 amino acids long.

The genes are TRBV4-1 and TRBJ1-5, with a tentative D call TRBD1 (6 bases). The sequence derives from a man aged 35 to 55 with primary liver carcinoma and hepatitis B virus infection. Sequencing input: peripheral blood. CDR3 loop: CASSQDGGPWQPQHF. CDR3 sequence (DNA): TGCGCCAGCAGCCAAGATGGGGGGCCCTGGCAGCCCCAGCATTTT.